This TCR beta chain was identified in a study of chemoradiotherapy in HPV16-positive cancers. At the level of the study: Candidate HPV-specific T-cell clones and common TCR motifs came from functional assays in a couple of HPV16-positive patients.

The CDR3 has 18 residues. Looked up from germline, CDR1 is SQVTM and CDR2 is ANQGSEA. V trimming: 3 bases; J trimming: 5 bases; junction bases outside the gene matches: 16. Using immunoSEQ multiplex PCR, the repertoire was profiled, and TCRdb retains in-frame clones only, with some absent. The sample has 2,500 to 3,500 clones; just over 75% are singletons. The input for sequencing was tumor tissue, taken from a patient who underwent chemoradiotherapy. The chain uses TRBV29-1 and TRBJ1-1; 12 nucleotides agree with TRBD1. This TCR came from a human donor with HPV-associated anogenital cancer. CDR3 in amino acids: CSVEGGGTGGFRVTEAFF. The CDR3, as DNA: TGCAGCGTTGAGGGCGGGGGGACAGGGGGCTTTCGGGTTACTGAAGCTTTCTTT.